This TCR beta chain was sequenced for a study of shared clonotypes between healthy human individuals. Study-level results: The study found 4.5% to 6% of naive CD4 clonotypes shared across a few donors.

The germline CDR1 and CDR2 sequences are MNHEY and SVGAGI. Trimming removed 9 bases from V and 9 bases from J, with 21 bases in between. This CDR3 is built from 14 residues. To note about this clone: What it binds is unknown.

Several immunoSEQ plates received, in even portions, the genomic DNA of each subset. Some clones are missing from TCRdb's copy, which holds only in-frame ones; the method was immunoSEQ multiplex PCR. The data contain around 750,000 clones, around 67% of them singletons. Material: memory CD4+ T cells sorted from blood. Sample subset: CD45RA-negative fraction. The TCR sequence derives from a woman in her twenties or thirties in good health. V usage is TRBV6-5 and J usage is TRBJ2-1, with D maybe TRBD2 (5 bases). The CDR3 is CASSSGATRVEQFF. The CDR3 region has the DNA TGTGCCAGTAGCAGTGGCGCGACGCGGGTTGAGCAGTTCTTC.